Presented here are 17 T cell receptor beta chains from one specimen sequenced in a study of blood T cell repertoires in COVID-19. TCRdb keeps only in-frame clones here, not all; method: immunoSEQ multiplex PCR. The data contain tens of thousands of clones, roughly 90% of them singletons. The sequenced sample was peripheral blood. The source of these receptors is a man aged 50 to 60 with COVID-19, enrolled during active disease.

This chain uses TRBV6-6 with TRBJ1-3, with 12 bases aligning to TRBD1. This CDR3 region has 16 residues. Looked up from germline, CDR1 is MNHNY and CDR2 is SVGAGI (reference sequence). V shed 6 bases and J 3 bases; nucleotides not matched to a gene: 6. As DNA, the CDR3 is TGTGCCAGCAGAGACCGGGACAGGGGGCGTGGAAACACCATATATTTT. This sequence encodes CASRDRDRGRGNTIYF.

The chain uses TRBV19 and TRBJ1-5; D might be TRBD1 (5 bases). The ends were cut back, 3 bases at V and 1 base at J, with 13 bases in the middle. Germline CDR1 reads LNHDA; CDR2 reads SQIVND (reference sequence). CDR3 length equals 16 residues. The CDR3 DNA reads TGTGCCAGTAGTATCTGGAGACAGCAAAGCAATCAGCCCCAGCATTTT. It specifies CASSIWRQQSNQPQHF. Full variable domain (outside the CDR3, taken from reference TRBV19 and TRBJ1-5): DGGITQSPKYLFRKEGQNVTLSCEQNLNHDAMYWYRQDPGQGLRLIYYSQIVNDFQKGDIAEGYSVSREKKESFPLTVTSAQKNPTAFYLCASSIWRQQSNQPQHFGDGTRLSIL.

The chain joins TRBV5-1 to TRBJ2-7; D is possibly TRBD1 (6 bases). V was pared by 4 bases and J by 0 bases, with 11 bases between. The CDR3 runs 14 residues. Per germline, CDR1 SGHRS and CDR2 YFSETQ. The CDR3 region is CASSPGTHSYEQYF. CDR3 sequence (DNA): TGCGCCAGCAGCCCCGGGACACACTCCTACGAGCAGTACTTC.

This clone was found a few times. The chain employs TRBV27 and TRBJ2-7; 7 positions match TRBD2. CDR3 size: 13 residues. Germline V CDR1 and CDR2: MNHEY, SMNVEV (reference sequence). The V and J ends lost 5 bases and 6 bases, in that order; junction bases with no gene match: 7. CDR3 loop: CASSRYRTSEQYF. CDR3 DNA: TGTGCCAGCAGTAGATATCGGACTAGCGAGCAGTACTTC.

The chain combines TRBV6-2 or TRBV6-3 with TRBJ1-6; 7 bases align to TRBD1. The length of the CDR3 is 18 residues. Germline V gene data show CDR1 as MNHEY and CDR2 as SVGEGT. With 7 bases clipped from V and 0 bases from J, the junction kept 12 bases outside the gene matches. The CDR3 sequence is CASNPGTALLSYNSPLHF. The CDR3 DNA reads as TGTGCCAGCAACCCAGGGACAGCACTCCTCTCCTATAATTCACCCCTCCACTTT.

This clone was observed a few times. The chain carries TRBV9 and TRBJ2-5, with D tentatively TRBD2 (6 bases). The CDR3 has 15 residues. CDR1 SGDLS and CDR2 YYNGEE come from the germline V gene. Trimming cost V 0 bases and J 5 bases, with 14 bases left between them. CDR3 coding DNA: TGTGCCAGCAGCGTAGATCGGGGGACCGGGGAGACCCAGTACTTC. This translates into CASSVDRGTGETQYF.

V gene TRBV6-5 combines with J gene TRBJ1-2; 8 nucleotides agree with TRBD1. The CDR3 is 13 amino acids. From germline, CDR1 is MNHEY and CDR2 SVGAGI. V lost 6 bases to trimming and J lost 11 bases; unmatched junction nucleotides: 11. The CDR3 is CASSLGQGFLYTF. CDR3 DNA: TGTGCCAGCAGCCTAGGACAGGGCTTTCTTTACACCTTC.

On this clone: At one end the junction does not follow the germline gene, possibly because of a read error. The chain uses TRBV7-7 and TRBJ2-1, with TRBD2 matching over 9 bases. CDR1 SSHAT and CDR2 FNYEAQ come from the germline V gene (reference sequence). The CDR3 extends over 16 amino acids. In DNA, the CDR3 is TGTGCTAGCAGCAGAGGCGGGGGGGCCCCCTACAATGAGCAGTTCTTC. It encodes CASSRGGGAPYNEQFF.

With respect to this clone: This same CDR3 is encoded by further DNA sequences in the sample. The chain employs TRBV6-5 and TRBJ1-2, with D possibly TRBD1 on 6 matching bases. This CDR3 is built from 13 residues. CDR1 is MNHEY, CDR2 SVGAGI, per germline. V was trimmed by 6 bases and J by 2 bases, leaving 10 bases between them. The CDR3 nucleotides are TGTGCCAGCAGGAGGGGGGGCAACTATGGCTACACCTTC. It codes for CASRRGGNYGYTF.

The chain has TRBV5-1 and TRBJ2-3, with TRBD2 as a possible D gene (7 bases). V lost 2 bases and J lost 3, with 13 bases in between. The CDR3 length is 15 residues. Germline V gene data show CDR1 as SGHRS and CDR2 as YFSETQ. As DNA, the CDR3 is TGCGCCAGCAGCTTCGAGGGGGGGCCAACAGATACGCAGTATTTT. It yields the protein CASSFEGGPTDTQYF.

V gene TRBV19 combines with J gene TRBJ1-2, with TRBD1 matching 7 bases. Trimming cost V 9 bases and J 4 bases; bases outside gene matches: 5. Germline CDR1 reads LNHDA; CDR2 reads SQIVND (reference sequence). CDR3 length: 12 residues. CDR3 sequence (DNA): TGTGCCAGCAGACAGGGATCCTATGGCTACACCTTC. It codes for CASRQGSYGYTF.

V and J are TRBV19 and TRBJ1-2; weak D call: TRBD1 (6 bases). V dropped 7 bases and J dropped 3 bases, with 18 bases sitting between them. From germline, CDR1 is LNHDA and CDR2 SQIVND (reference sequence). The CDR3 has 15 amino acids. DNA of the CDR3: TGTGCCAGTAAAGCAGGGGCCTATTCGGACTATGGCTACACCTTC. Its translation is CASKAGAYSDYGYTF.

The J gene is TRBJ1-5, the V gene TRBV7-2, with D perhaps TRBD1 (6 bases). The germline V and J ends were trimmed by 1 base and 3 bases, with 10 bases remaining between them. The germline gives CDR1 SGHTA, CDR2 FQGNSA. This CDR3 spans 15 amino acids. CDR3 sequence reads: CASSLGGQINQPQHF. The CDR3 coding sequence is TGTGCCAGCAGCTTAGGGGGGCAGATCAATCAGCCCCAGCATTTT.

The chain employs TRBV5-5 and TRBJ1-1; unclear D gene. Germline V gene sequence: CDR1 SGHKS, CDR2 YYEKEE (reference sequence). The CDR3 is 16 amino acids. The V end lost 4 bases, the J end lost 5 bases, and 21 bases lay between the germline ends. The CDR3 loop is CASSPFRPRGETEAFF. CDR3 nucleotide sequence: TGTGCCAGCAGCCCTTTTAGGCCCCGTGGAGAGACTGAAGCTTTCTTT.

The gene calls are TRBV5-1 and TRBJ1-3; unclear D gene. The V gene lost 0 bases and the J gene lost 0 bases, with 10 bases spanning the gap. Germline V gives CDR1 SGHRS, CDR2 YFSETQ. This CDR3 spans 16 amino acids. The CDR3 DNA is TGCGCCAGCAGCTTGGACTCCCTGTTCTCTGGAAACACCATATATTTT. Translation gives CASSLDSLFSGNTIYF. Looking up the rest from reference TRBV5-1 and TRBJ1-3 gives the full variable domain: KAGVTQTPRYLIKTRGQQVTLSCSPISGHRSVSWYQQTPGQGLQFLFEYFSETQRNKGNFPGRFSGRQFSNSRSEMNVSTLELGDSALYLCASSLDSLFSGNTIYFGEGSWLTVV.

The chain joins TRBV3-1 (or the pseudogene TRBV3-2) to TRBJ2-5; 7 bases fit TRBD2. Trimming removed 6 bases from V and 2 bases from J; junction bases left unmatched: 3. The CDR3 has 13 amino acids. The germline gives CDR1 LGHDT, CDR2 YNNKEL (reference sequence). DNA of the CDR3: TGTGCCAGCAGTCGGACTAGACAAGAGACCCAGTACTTC. Protein sequence: CASSRTRQETQYF.

CDR3 DNA sequence: TGTGCCAGCAGCCTCGGACAGTATCGAGCTTTCTTT. This codes for CASSLGQYRAFF. The chain uses TRBV3-1 (or the pseudogene TRBV3-2) and TRBJ1-1, with a tentative D call TRBD1 (6 bases). The germline CDR1 and CDR2 sequences are LGHDT and YNNKEL (reference sequence). Trimming took off 4 bases at V and 10 bases at J, with 13 bases between the two ends. The CDR3 length is 12 residues.